Sequencing of this TCR beta chain was carried out in a study of OX40 agonist ivuxolimab in advanced cancers. Whole-study findings and limits: Also present in some nonresponders was a low level of normalized T-cell clonal expansion. Partial responders at 0.1-3.0 mg/kg showed near-lowest clonal expansion. Researchers report that CD8+ T cells had, on average, more expanded clones than CD4+.

This CDR3 contains 13 residues. Per germline, CDR1 SEHNR and CDR2 FQNEAQ (reference sequence). V was pared by 5 bases and J by 5 bases, with 11 bases between. Patients were ruled out by autoimmune disease history or systemic immunosuppression. About this clone itself: Its specificity is not known.

TCRdb keeps only in-frame clones here, not all; method: immunoSEQ multiplex PCR. The top ten hold 14% to 15% of the sample, which has about 43,000 clones, approximately 86% seen once. This sequence was found in an adult with an advanced solid tumor such as melanoma, head and neck, liver or kidney cancer. The chain recombines TRBV7-9 with TRBJ2-3; D ambiguous. Sample: CD4+ or CD8+ T cells sorted from blood, taken in a trial of the OX40 agonist ivuxolimab. The CDR3 region has the DNA TGTGCCAGCAGCCTCGCGAACATAGATACGCAGTATTTT. It specifies CASSLANIDTQYF.